The present entry profiles one TCR beta chain with its context. This sample is drawn from a study of PD-L1 blockade in urothelial cancer. Time point specified: peripheral blood 6 weeks after treatment start. CDR3 length equals 14 residues. V lost 5 bases, J lost 4 bases, and 11 bases lay in between. CDR1 is MNHEY and CDR2 is SVGAGI in the germline V gene. Profiled with immunoSEQ multiplex PCR; TCRdb holds only in-frame clones, not every one. The table shows about 130,000 clones, with approximately 85% occurring only once. This clonotype originated in a man aged 50 to 60 with urothelial cancer. Material: PBMCs, obtained around atezolizumab (anti-PD-L1) treatment. The rearrangement joins TRBV6-5 to TRBJ1-4, with D possibly being TRBD1 (5 bases). The CDR3 DNA follows: TGTGCCAGCAGTACCCGGGGGGTTAATGAAAAACTGTTTTTT. Its protein product is CASSTRGVNEKLFF.